Listed below are T cell receptor beta chains from one sample, sequenced in a study of shared clonotypes between healthy human individuals. Generated by immunoSEQ multiplex PCR, the TCRdb table keeps only in-frame clones and is missing some. The sample holds a few million clones, approximately 90% seen once. The source material was naive CD4+ T cells from PBMCs. The origin of the receptors is a man aged 18 to 30 in good health. Some clones in this sample may be carry-over from other donors' samples. The CDR3 runs from the conserved cysteine through the conserved F or W. The D gene is left open where the match is weak. Size tells how often a clone was seen (once, few, many) or the class of an expanded clone, and some rows leave it out.

d_call	j_call	clone_size	v_call	cdr3_nt	cdr3_aa
.	TRBJ2-7	.	TRBV7-9	TGTGCCAGCAGCTTAGCTCGGCTAGGGCTCCCCTACGAGCAGTACTTC	CASSLARLGLPYEQYF
.	TRBJ2-1	.	TRBV4-2	TGTGCCAGCAGCCGAGCAACAGGGAACTACAATGAGCAGTTCTTC	CASSRATGNYNEQFF
.	TRBJ2-1	.	TRBV9	TGTGCCAGCAGCGTAGCCACCGAGCAGTTCTTC	CASSVATEQFF
.	TRBJ1-2	.	TRBV4-1	TGCGCCAGCAGCAAAGATGGGGGCAGGGTTAATGGCTACACCTTC	CASSKDGGRVNGYTF
.	TRBJ1-5	.	TRBV5-1	TGCGCCAGCAGCTTGGTGTCAGGGGCCAATCAGCCCCAGCATTTT	CASSLVSGANQPQHF
.	TRBJ1-1	.	TRBV28	TGTGCCAGCGGAACCACAGGGATCCCTGAAGCTTTCTTT	CASGTTGIPEAFF
.	TRBJ2-7	.	TRBV14	TGTGCCAGCAGCCAGGTGGGGGGCTCTCGAGAGCAGTACTTC	CASSQVGGSREQYF
TRBD2	TRBJ2-1	.	TRBV7-2	TGTGCCAGCAGCTCTAGCGGGAGCTATAATGAGCAGTTCTTC	CASSSSGSYNEQFF
TRBD2	TRBJ2-7	.	TRBV6-6	TGTGCCAGCAGTTTGAGCGGGATCTCCTACGAGCAGTACTTC	CASSLSGISYEQYF
.	TRBJ2-5	.	TRBV10-3	TGTGCCATCAGTGACCCCTTGACAGAATACCAAGAGACCCAGTACTTC	CAISDPLTEYQETQYF
TRBD2	TRBJ2-7	once	TRBV19	TGTGCCAGTAGTATCTCTAGCGGGAGCCACGAGCAGTACTTC	CASSISSGSHEQYF
TRBD1	TRBJ1-1	.	TRBV30	TGTGCCTGGAGTAACGACAGGGTGAACACTGAAGCTTTCTTT	CAWSNDRVNTEAFF
TRBD2	TRBJ2-1	.	TRBV9	TGTGCCAGCAGCGTAGACTCTAGCGGTAGATACAATGAGCAGTTCTTC	CASSVDSSGRYNEQFF
.	TRBJ2-7	once	TRBV7-9	TGTGCCAGCAGCCGCGCCTTCTACGAGCAGTACTTC	CASSRAFYEQYF
.	TRBJ2-7	.	TRBV28	TGTGCCAGCAGCTCCCCCAGACTCTACGAGCAGTACTTC	CASSSPRLYEQYF
.	TRBJ1-4	.	TRBV7-9	TGTGCCAGCAGCTTAGGGTCCTCAGGGGCAACTAATGAAAAACTGTTTTTT	CASSLGSSGATNEKLFF
.	TRBJ2-7	.	TRBV6-1	TGTGCCAGCAGTGAAGCTCAGGGGGGGGTCTACGAGCAGTACTTC	CASSEAQGGVYEQYF
TRBD1	TRBJ1-5	.	TRBV7-2	TGTGCCAGCAGCAAGTTCGGACAGGGGGCCGGCGGGTCCCAGCATTTT	CASSKFGQGAGGSQHF
.	TRBJ1-3	.	TRBV19	TGTGCCAGTAGTATCCGACAGGTCGGTTATGGAAACACCATATATTTT	CASSIRQVGYGNTIYF
TRBD2	TRBJ2-3	few	TRBV7-9	TGTGCCAGCAGCCTCACTAGCGGGAGACGCACAGATACGCAGTATTTT	CASSLTSGRRTDTQYF
.	TRBJ2-7	.	TRBV29-1	TGCAGCGGGGGGCCTAGCGAGTACGAGCAGTACTTC	CSGGPSEYEQYF
.	TRBJ2-2	.	TRBV6-6	TGTGCCAGCAGTTACGTGGGGACCGGGGAGCTGTTTTTT	CASSYVGTGELFF
.	TRBJ2-6	.	TRBV4-3	TGCGCCAGCAGCCAAGATTTCCTCAACAAGCTCTGGGTTAGGGGGGCCAACGTCCTGACTTTC	CASSQDFLNKLWVRGANVLTF
.	TRBJ1-3	.	TRBV18	TGTGCCAGCTCACCACCACCTGGAAACACCATATATTTT	CASSPPPGNTIYF
.	TRBJ1-3	.	TRBV28	TGTGCCAGCAGCCTTATCGGACCGGGGATGAAAAACACCATATATTTT	CASSLIGPGMKNTIYF
.	TRBJ2-3	.	TRBV9	TGTGCCAGCAGCGTGGACGGGACAACAGATACGCAGTATTTT	CASSVDGTTDTQYF
.	TRBJ2-1	.	TRBV7-2	TGTGCCAGCAGCTTGGGGATTTACAATGAGCAGTTCTTC	CASSLGIYNEQFF
.	TRBJ2-5	.	TRBV7-2	TGTGCCAGCAGCTTTCGCGGGACACAAGAGACCCAGTACTTC	CASSFRGTQETQYF
TRBD1	TRBJ1-4	.	TRBV5-1	TGCGCCAGCAGCTCGGGAACAGGGGACAGACTGTTTTTT	CASSSGTGDRLFF
.	TRBJ2-5	.	TRBV28	TGTGCCAGCAGGATACAAGAGACCCAGTACTTC	CASRIQETQYF
.	TRBJ1-1	few	TRBV7-3	TGTGCCAGCAGTGGGGGGAGCGAAGCTTTCTTT	CASSGGSEAFF
TRBD2	TRBJ2-7	.	TRBV30	TGTGCCTGGAGTCGCCTGGCTAGCGGCTCCTACGAGCAGTACTTC	CAWSRLASGSYEQYF
.	TRBJ2-7	.	TRBV6-1	TGTGCCAGCAGTACCCACGGGGCCACCTCCTACGAGCAGTACTTC	CASSTHGATSYEQYF
.	TRBJ2-7	.	TRBV7-2	TGTGCCAGCAGCTTAGACCAGGGCCCGACTCTCGAGCAGTACTTC	CASSLDQGPTLEQYF
TRBD2	TRBJ2-3	.	TRBV7-2	TGTGCCAGCACCTCGATGGGACTAGCGGGAGCAGATACGCAGTATTTT	CASTSMGLAGADTQYF
.	TRBJ1-1	.	TRBV27	TGTGCCAGCATAGGAACGGGGCGGGGCATGAGCACTGAAGCTTTCTTT	CASIGTGRGMSTEAFF
.	TRBJ1-3	.	TRBV6-6	TGTGCCAGCTCCCAAAAGGACTCTGGAAACACCATATATTTT	CASSQKDSGNTIYF
TRBD2	TRBJ2-2	.	TRBV7-7	TGTGCCAGCAGCTCACGGACTAGCGAGGCCGGGGAGCTGTTTTTT	CASSSRTSEAGELFF
.	TRBJ1-4	.	TRBV28	TGTGCCAGCAGTGATGGGTCGGTTACTAATGAAAAACTGTTTTTT	CASSDGSVTNEKLFF
.	TRBJ2-1	.	TRBV5-1	TGCGCCAGCAGCTTGGCACCTAGCAATGAGCAGTTCTTC	CASSLAPSNEQFF
.	TRBJ1-3	.	TRBV27	TGTGCCAGCAGTTCCCGGGGTGACACCATATATTTT	CASSSRGDTIYF
.	TRBJ2-1	.	TRBV11-2	TGTGCCAGCAGCCGAACCAATGAGCAGTTCTTC	CASSRTNEQFF
TRBD1	TRBJ1-2	.	TRBV7-8	TGTGCCAGCAGCATCGGGACAGGGGTCTATGGCTACACCTTC	CASSIGTGVYGYTF
TRBD1	TRBJ2-2	.	TRBV28	TGTGCCAGCAACTCCCCGGGCAGGGGGATCGGGGAGCTGTTTTTT	CASNSPGRGIGELFF
.	TRBJ1-2	.	TRBV6-1	TGTGCCAGCGATTCTCAGCAGGGCGGGGACTATGGCTACACCTTC	CASDSQQGGDYGYTF
TRBD2	TRBJ2-3	.	TRBV5-6	TGTGCCAGCAGGATATGGACCTCGGCTGCGGGAGAGAACACAGATACGCAGTATTTT	CASRIWTSAAGENTDTQYF
.	TRBJ2-5	.	TRBV4-1	TGCGCCAGCAGCCCCGAGGAAAACCGGGGGGAGACCCAGTACTTC	CASSPEENRGETQYF